The present TCR beta chain was sequenced within a study of control samples from healthy donors and cancer patients. Data came from immunoSEQ multiplex PCR; TCRdb stores just in-frame clones and leaves some out. The sample includes tens of thousands of clones, about 88% of them seen just once. CDR3 length: 14 residues. Germline V gene data show CDR1 as SNHLY and CDR2 as FYNNEI. V shed 7 bases and J shed 2 bases, with 15 bases lying between them. The chain couples TRBV2 to TRBJ2-7; tentatively, D is TRBD1 (6 bases). The TCR was taken from a man aged 50 to 59 in good health. Sequencing was done on a sample of blood. The CDR3 loop is CASTVVGQPYEQYF. The CDR3 bases are TGTGCCAGCACCGTTGTAGGACAGCCCTACGAGCAGTACTTC.